This T cell receptor beta chain was identified during a study of blood T cell repertoires in COVID-19. Looking at the study overall: PBMCs, B-cell-depleted T cells, or T cells were the source of the cDNA or gDNA that made up the material.

Authors' data handling: Cell counts per sample came from amplifying reference gene primers. Profiling relied on immunoSEQ multiplex PCR, and the TCRdb table lists in-frame clones only, not all of them. That table gives V, J and clone size, and the DNA gave D and trimming. The sample has 70,000 to 90,000 clones; 80% to 90% are singletons. Followed over time, Seattle patients had been enrolled while infection was active. Sequencing input: peripheral blood. The TCR was taken from a man older than 75 with COVID-19, enrolled during active disease.

The CDR3 loop is CASSLAESSGNTIYF. The CDR3, as DNA: TGCGCCAGCAGCTTGGCCGAGAGCTCTGGAAACACCATATATTTT. The chain joins TRBV5-1 to TRBJ1-3; D not certain. The CDR3 is 15 residues long. The V and J ends lost 0 bases and 0 bases respectively, with 7 bases between them. Germline V gives CDR1 SGHRS, CDR2 YFSETQ.